This T cell receptor (beta chain) appears in the sequencing data of a study of CD8+ T cells in alopecia areata. The treatment is: oral pan-JAK inhibitor, 5-10 mg twice daily. The CDR3 has 13 amino acids. V was trimmed by 4 bases and J by 5 bases, leaving 8 bases between them. Per germline, CDR1 MRHNA and CDR2 SNTAGT. Extraction and reverse transcription of RNA yielded cDNA as the sequencing template. Clones were read by immunoSEQ multiplex PCR, and TCRdb kept only the in-frame ones, dropping some. The sample lists about 140,000 clones; around 83% were seen once. Sequencing was performed on CD8+ T cells sorted from blood, taken at week 4, from a patient treated with tofacitinib. The chain uses TRBV6-4 and TRBJ2-2; no reliable D call. This TCR was sampled from a human donor with alopecia areata. CDR3 residues: CASSGSDTGELFF. CDR3 DNA: TGTGCCAGCAGTGGATCAGATACCGGGGAGCTGTTTTTT.